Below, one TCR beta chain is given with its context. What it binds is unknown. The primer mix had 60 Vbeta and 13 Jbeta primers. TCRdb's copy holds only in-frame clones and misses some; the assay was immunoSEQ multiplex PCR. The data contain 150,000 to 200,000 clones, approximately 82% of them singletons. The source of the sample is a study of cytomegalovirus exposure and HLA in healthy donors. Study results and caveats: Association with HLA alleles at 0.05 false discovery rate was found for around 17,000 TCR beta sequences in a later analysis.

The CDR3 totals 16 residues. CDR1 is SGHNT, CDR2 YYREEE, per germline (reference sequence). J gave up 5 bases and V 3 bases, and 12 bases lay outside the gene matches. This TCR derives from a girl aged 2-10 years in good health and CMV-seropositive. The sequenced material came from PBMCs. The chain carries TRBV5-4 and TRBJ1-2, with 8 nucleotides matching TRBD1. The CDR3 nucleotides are TGTGCCAGCAGCTCGCTAAGAGACAGGGGAGGTTATGGCTACACCTTC. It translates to CASSSLRDRGGYGYTF. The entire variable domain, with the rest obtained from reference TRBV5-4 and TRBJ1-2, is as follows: ETGVTQSPTHLIKTRGQQVTLRCSSQSGHNTVSWYQQALGQGPQFIFQYYREEENGRGNFPPRFSGLQFPNYSSELNVNALELDDSALYLCASSSLRDRGGYGYTFGSGTRLTVV.